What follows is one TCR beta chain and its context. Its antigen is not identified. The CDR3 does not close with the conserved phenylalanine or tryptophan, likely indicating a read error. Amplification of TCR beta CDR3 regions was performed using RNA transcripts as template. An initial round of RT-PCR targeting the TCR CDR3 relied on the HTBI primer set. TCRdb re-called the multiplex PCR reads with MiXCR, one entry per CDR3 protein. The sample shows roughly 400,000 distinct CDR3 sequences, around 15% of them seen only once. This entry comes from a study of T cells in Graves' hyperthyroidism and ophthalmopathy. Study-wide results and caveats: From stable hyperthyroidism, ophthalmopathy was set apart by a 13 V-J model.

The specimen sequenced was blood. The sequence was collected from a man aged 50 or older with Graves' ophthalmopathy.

The CDR3 sequence: CASSLATGLDTGELFL. In DNA, the CDR3 is TGTGCCAGCAGCTTAGCTACAGGGCTCGACACCGGGGAGCTGTTTCTT. This rearrangement joins TRBV7-6 to TRBJ2-2; D is possibly TRBD1 (6 bases). CDR3 length: 16 amino acids. The V and J ends lost 0 bases and 3 bases respectively, with 11 bases between them. Germline loops: CDR1 SGHVS, CDR2 FNYEAQ.